This TCR beta chain is drawn from a study of cytomegalovirus exposure and HLA in healthy donors. Notes on the study in general: Follow-up analysis later connected one missense variant in DCLRE1C with trimming of TCR beta V- and J-genes.

Researchers ran the PCR with 60 Vbeta and 13 Jbeta primers. TCRdb's table, derived via immunoSEQ multiplex PCR, lists solely in-frame clones and lacks some. The profile shows about 190,000 clones, around 80% of them singletons. For this clone: Its antigen is still unknown.

Germline-derived CDR1 and CDR2 are MDHEN and SYDVKM. This CDR3 is 15 amino acids long. Trimming shortened V by 6 bases and J by 6 bases, and 19 bases separated the two germline ends. The receptor was derived from a man aged 35-49 years in good health and CMV-seropositive. This rearrangement joins TRBV28 to TRBJ2-3; D not certain. Material for sequencing was PBMCs. CDR3 in amino acids: CASSLDTLRRDTQYF. CDR3 nucleotide sequence: TGTGCCAGCAGCCTCGATACGTTGAGGCGCGATACGCAGTATTTT.